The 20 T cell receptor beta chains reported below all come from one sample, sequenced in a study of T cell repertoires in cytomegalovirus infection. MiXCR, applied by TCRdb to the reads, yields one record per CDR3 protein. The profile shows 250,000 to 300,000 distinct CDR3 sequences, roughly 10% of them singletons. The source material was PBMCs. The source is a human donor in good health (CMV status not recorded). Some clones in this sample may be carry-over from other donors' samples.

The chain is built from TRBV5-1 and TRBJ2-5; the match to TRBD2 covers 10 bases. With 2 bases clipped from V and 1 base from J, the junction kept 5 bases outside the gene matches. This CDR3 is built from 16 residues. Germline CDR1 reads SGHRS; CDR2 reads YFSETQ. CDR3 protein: CASSFGLAETQETQYF. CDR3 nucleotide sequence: TGCGCCAGCAGCTTCGGACTAGCGGAGACCCAAGAGACCCAGTACTTC.

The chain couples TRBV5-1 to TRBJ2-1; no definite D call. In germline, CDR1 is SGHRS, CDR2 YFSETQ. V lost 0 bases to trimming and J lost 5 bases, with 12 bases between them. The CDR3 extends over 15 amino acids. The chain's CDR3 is CASSLAVGRNNEQFF. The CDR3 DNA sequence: TGCGCCAGCAGCTTGGCCGTGGGTCGGAACAATGAGCAGTTCTTC.

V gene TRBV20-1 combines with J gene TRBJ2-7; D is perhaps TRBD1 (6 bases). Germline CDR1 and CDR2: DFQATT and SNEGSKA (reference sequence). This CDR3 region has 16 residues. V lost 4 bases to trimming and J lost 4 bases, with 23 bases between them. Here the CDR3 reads CSANPFSGTNSYEQYF. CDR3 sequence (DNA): TGCAGTGCTAACCCCTTTTCGGGGACAAACTCGTACGAGCAGTACTTC.

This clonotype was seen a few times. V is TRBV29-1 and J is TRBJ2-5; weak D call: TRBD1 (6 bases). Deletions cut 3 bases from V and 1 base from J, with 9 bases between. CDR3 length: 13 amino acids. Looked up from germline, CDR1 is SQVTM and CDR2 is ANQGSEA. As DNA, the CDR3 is TGCAGCGTTGATGGACAGAGCCAAGAGACCCAGTACTTC. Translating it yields CSVDGQSQETQYF.

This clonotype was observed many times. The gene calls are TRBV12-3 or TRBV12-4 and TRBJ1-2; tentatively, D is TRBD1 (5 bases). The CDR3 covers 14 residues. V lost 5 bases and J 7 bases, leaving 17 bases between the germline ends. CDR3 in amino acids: CASSPRDGRSGYTF. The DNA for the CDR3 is TGTGCCAGCAGTCCCCGGGACGGCCGATCTGGCTACACCTTC.

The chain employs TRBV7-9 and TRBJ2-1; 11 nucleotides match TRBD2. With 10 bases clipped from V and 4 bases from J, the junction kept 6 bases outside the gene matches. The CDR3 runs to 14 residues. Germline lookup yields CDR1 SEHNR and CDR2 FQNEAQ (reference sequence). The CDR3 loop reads CATVAGGTYNEQFF. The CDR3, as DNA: TGTGCCACCGTAGCGGGAGGGACTTACAATGAGCAGTTCTTC. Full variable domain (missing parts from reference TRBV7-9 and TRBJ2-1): DTGVSQNPRHKITKRGQNVTFRCDPISEHNRLYWYRQTLGQGPEFLTYFQNEAQLEKSRLLSDRFSAERPKGSFSTLEIQRTEQGDSAMYLCATVAGGTYNEQFFGPGTRLTVL.

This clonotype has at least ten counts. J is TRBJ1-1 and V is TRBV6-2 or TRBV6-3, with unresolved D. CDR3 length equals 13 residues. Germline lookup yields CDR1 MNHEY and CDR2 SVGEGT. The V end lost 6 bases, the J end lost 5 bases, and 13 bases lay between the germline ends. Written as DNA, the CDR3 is TGTGCCAGCAGCCCTCCCCTGGAGACTGAAGCTTTCTTT. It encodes CASSPPLETEAFF.

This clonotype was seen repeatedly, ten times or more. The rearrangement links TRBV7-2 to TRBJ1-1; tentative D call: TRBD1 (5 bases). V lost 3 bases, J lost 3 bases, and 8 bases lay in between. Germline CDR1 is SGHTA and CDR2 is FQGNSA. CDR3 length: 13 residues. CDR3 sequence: CASSLGVHTEAFF. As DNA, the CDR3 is TGTGCCAGCAGCTTGGGGGTACACACTGAAGCTTTCTTT.

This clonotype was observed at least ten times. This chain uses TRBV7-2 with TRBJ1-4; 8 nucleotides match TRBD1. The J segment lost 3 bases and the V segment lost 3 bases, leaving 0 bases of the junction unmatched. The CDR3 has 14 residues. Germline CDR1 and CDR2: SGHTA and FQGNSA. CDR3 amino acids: CASSLTGANEKLFF. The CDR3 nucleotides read TGTGCCAGCAGCTTGACAGGGGCTAATGAAAAACTGTTTTTT.

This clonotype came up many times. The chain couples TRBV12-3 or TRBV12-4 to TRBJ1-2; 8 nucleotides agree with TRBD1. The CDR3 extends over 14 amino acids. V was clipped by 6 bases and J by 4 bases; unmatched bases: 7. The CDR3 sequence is CASSLSGTGYGYTF. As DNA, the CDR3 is TGTGCCAGCAGCTTAAGCGGGACAGGCTATGGCTACACCTTC.

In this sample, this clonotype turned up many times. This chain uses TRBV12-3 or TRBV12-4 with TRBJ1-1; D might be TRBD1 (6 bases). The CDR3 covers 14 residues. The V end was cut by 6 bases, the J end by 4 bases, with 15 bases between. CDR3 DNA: TGTGCCAGCAGATCCGGGGGGCTGAGCACTGAAGCTTTCTTT. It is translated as CASRSGGLSTEAFF.

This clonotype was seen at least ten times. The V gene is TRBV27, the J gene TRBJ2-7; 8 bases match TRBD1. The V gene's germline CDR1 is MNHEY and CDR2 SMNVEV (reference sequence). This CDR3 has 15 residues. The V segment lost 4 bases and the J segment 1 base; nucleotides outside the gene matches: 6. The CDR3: CASSSSGTGSYEQYF. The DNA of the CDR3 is TGTGCCAGCAGTTCCTCCGGGACAGGTTCCTACGAGCAGTACTTC.

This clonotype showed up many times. The CDR3 is CASISGTAIYEQYF. The CDR3 nucleotides read TGTGCCAGCATCTCCGGGACAGCCATATACGAGCAGTACTTC. This chain links TRBV28 with TRBJ2-7, with 7 bases lining up with TRBD1. The V gene end was trimmed by 7 bases and the J gene end by 4 bases; junction bases not matched to a gene: 10. The CDR3 runs 14 residues. The germline V gene has CDR1 MDHEN and CDR2 SYDVKM.

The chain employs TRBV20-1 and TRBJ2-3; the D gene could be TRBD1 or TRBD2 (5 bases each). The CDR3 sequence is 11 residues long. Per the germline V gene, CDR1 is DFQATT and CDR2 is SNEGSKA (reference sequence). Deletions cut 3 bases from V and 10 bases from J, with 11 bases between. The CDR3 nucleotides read TGCAGTGCTAGCAGAGGGGACGCGCAGTATTTT. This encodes CSASRGDAQYF.

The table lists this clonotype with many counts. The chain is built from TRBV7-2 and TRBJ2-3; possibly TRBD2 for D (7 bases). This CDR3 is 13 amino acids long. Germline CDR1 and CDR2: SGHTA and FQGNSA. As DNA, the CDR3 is TGTGCAGTGGAGGGGGGGGGGAAAGATACGCAGTATTTT. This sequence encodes CAVEGGGKDTQYF. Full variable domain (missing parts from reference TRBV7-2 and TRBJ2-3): GAGVSQSPSNKVTEKGKDVELRCDPISGHTALYWYRQSLGQGLEFLIYFQGNSAPDKSGLPSDRFSAERTGGSVSTLTIQRTQQEDSAVYLCAVEGGGKDTQYFGPGTRLTVL.

Here the CDR3 DNA reads TGCGCCAGCAGCCCCACCGGGACAGGGGCGAATGGCTACACCTTC. It is translated as CASSPTGTGANGYTF. The rearrangement joins TRBV5-1 to TRBJ1-2, with TRBD1 identical over 10 bases. Losses at the gene ends were 4 bases for V and 6 bases for J; bases not matched to a gene: 9. There are 15 residues in the CDR3. The germline V gene encodes CDR1 SGHRS and CDR2 YFSETQ.

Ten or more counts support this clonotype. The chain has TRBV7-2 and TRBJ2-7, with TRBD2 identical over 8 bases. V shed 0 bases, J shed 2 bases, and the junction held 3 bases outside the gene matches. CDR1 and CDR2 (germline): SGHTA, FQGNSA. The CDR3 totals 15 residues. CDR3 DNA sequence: TGTGCCAGCAGCTTAGCGCCGGGAGGGCCCTACGAGCAGTACTTC. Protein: CASSLAPGGPYEQYF. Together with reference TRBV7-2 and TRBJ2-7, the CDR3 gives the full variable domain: GAGVSQSPSNKVTEKGKDVELRCDPISGHTALYWYRQSLGQGLEFLIYFQGNSAPDKSGLPSDRFSAERTGGSVSTLTIQRTQQEDSAVYLCASSLAPGGPYEQYFGPGTRLTVT.

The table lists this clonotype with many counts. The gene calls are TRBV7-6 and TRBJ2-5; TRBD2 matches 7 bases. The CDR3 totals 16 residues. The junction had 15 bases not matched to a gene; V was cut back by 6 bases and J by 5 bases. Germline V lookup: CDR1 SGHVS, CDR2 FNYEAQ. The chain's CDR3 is CASRTGTNLRGETQYF. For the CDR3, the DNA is TGTGCCAGCAGAACCGGGACTAACCTTCGAGGGGAGACCCAGTACTTC.

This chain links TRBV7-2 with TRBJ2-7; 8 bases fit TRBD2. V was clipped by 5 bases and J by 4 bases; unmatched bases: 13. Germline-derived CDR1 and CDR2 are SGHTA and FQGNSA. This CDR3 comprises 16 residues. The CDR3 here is CASSPPRDPGGYEQYF. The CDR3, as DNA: TGTGCCAGCAGCCCCCCGCGTGACCCGGGGGGGTACGAGCAGTACTTC.

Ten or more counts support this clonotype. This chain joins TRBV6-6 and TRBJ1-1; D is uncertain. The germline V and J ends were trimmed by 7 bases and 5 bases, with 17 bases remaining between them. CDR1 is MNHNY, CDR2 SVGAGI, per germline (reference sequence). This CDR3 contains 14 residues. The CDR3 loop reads CASTPDGLGTEAFF. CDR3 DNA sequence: TGTGCCAGCACCCCGGACGGCCTAGGAACTGAAGCTTTCTTT.